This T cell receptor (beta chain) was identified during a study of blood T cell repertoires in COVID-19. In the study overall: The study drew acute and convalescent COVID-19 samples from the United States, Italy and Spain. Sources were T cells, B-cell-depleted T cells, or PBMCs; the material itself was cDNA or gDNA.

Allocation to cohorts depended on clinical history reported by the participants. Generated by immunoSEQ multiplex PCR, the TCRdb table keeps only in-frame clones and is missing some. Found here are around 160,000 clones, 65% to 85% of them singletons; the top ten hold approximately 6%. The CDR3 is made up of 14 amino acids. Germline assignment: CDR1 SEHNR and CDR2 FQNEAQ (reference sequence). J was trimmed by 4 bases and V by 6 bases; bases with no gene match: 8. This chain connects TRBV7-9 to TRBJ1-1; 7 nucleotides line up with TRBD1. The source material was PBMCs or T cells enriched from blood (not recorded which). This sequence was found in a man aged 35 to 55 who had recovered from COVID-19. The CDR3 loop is CASRSDRVGTEAFF. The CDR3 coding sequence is TGTGCCAGCAGATCCGACAGGGTAGGCACTGAAGCTTTCTTT.